The 32 T cell receptor beta chains listed next were all sequenced from one sample in a study of metastatic and nonmetastatic thyroid tumors. Thyroid surgery was preceded by no treatment in any patient. TCRdb ran MiXCR on the PCR reads. The repertoire holds about 26,000 clones, with just under 15% as singletons. The specimen sequenced was blood. These receptors were taken from a female donor with papillary thyroid cancer or a benign thyroid nodule (not recorded which). Some clones in this sample may be carry-over from other donors' samples.

In its sample, this clone was seen many times. The chain uses TRBV10-2 and TRBJ1-3, with 7 bases that match TRBD1. V lost 6 bases and J lost 2; bases outside the gene matches: 4. The germline CDR1 and CDR2 sequences are WSHSY and SAAADI. This CDR3 has 14 residues. CDR3 sequence (DNA): TGCGCCAGCAGCCCGACAGGGCCTGGAAACACCATATATTTT. It encodes CASSPTGPGNTIYF.

In its sample, this clone was seen a few times. V is TRBV5-5 and J is TRBJ2-5; 13 bases fit TRBD2. V was pared by 0 bases and J by 1 base, with 0 bases of the junction left unmatched. The CDR3 runs to 16 residues. Germline lookup yields CDR1 SGHKS and CDR2 YYEKEE (reference sequence). The CDR3 DNA is TGTGCCAGCAGCTTGGGACTAGCGGGAGGCCAAGAGACCCAGTACTTC. It specifies CASSLGLAGGQETQYF.

This clone turned up a few times. V is TRBV6-1 and J is TRBJ2-2; D is undetermined. V shed 5 bases and J shed 7 bases, with 11 bases lying between them. CDR1 and CDR2 from the germline V gene are MNHNS and SASEGT. The CDR3 totals 13 residues. The CDR3 loop is CASSPPGVGELFF. The CDR3 DNA sequence: TGTGCCAGCAGTCCACCTGGTGTCGGGGAGCTGTTTTTT.

This clone has only a few counts. The conserved closing phenylalanine or tryptophan is absent in this CDR3, likely reflecting a read error. The V and J genes are TRBV28 and TRBJ1-4, with D perhaps TRBD1 (5 bases). CDR3 size: 15 residues. Trimming removed 5 bases at V and 7 bases at J, with 17 bases between. Looked up from germline, CDR1 is MDHEN and CDR2 is SYDVKM. CDR3 sequence (DNA): TGTGCCAGCAGTCCCCGTGGGGCTCGGAGTGAAAAACTGTTTATT. Encoded protein: CASSPRGARSEKLFI.

CDR3 nucleotide sequence: TGTGCCAGCAGCCTGCTTGGTCCCGACTATGGCTACACCTTC. Encoded protein: CASSLLGPDYGYTF. The chain uses TRBV7-9 and TRBJ1-2; no clear D. The CDR3 length is 14 residues. The V gene lost 5 bases and the J gene lost 3 bases, with 13 bases spanning the gap. From germline, CDR1 is SEHNR and CDR2 FQNEAQ (reference sequence). The full variable domain, completed using reference TRBV7-9 and TRBJ1-2, is DTGVSQNPRHKITKRGQNVTFRCDPISEHNRLYWYRQTLGQGPEFLTYFQNEAQLEKSRLLSDRFSAERPKGSFSTLEIQRTEQGDSAMYLCASSLLGPDYGYTFGSGTRLTVV.

At least ten counts were recorded for this clone. The gene calls are TRBV2 and TRBJ2-7, with a possible D match to TRBD1 (5 bases). The V end lost 3 bases, the J end lost 10 bases, and 13 bases lay between the germline ends. The CDR3 loop spans 12 amino acids. Germline-derived CDR1 and CDR2 are SNHLY and FYNNEI. The chain's CDR3 is CASSEGRQLQYF. CDR3 DNA: TGTGCCAGCAGTGAGGGTCGACAGCTCCAGTACTTC.

This clone was recorded many times. The chain combines TRBV6-1 with TRBJ2-5; D remains ambiguous. Germline CDR1 MNHNS, CDR2 SASEGT. CDR3 length: 11 residues. V shed 8 bases and J shed 4 bases, with 8 bases lying between them. The DNA for the CDR3 is TGTGCCAGCCAATCCGGAGAGACCCAGTACTTC. Translation: CASQSGETQYF.

The table lists this clone with a few counts. The junction differs from germline at one of its ends, possibly a read error. The V gene is TRBV12-3 or TRBV12-4, the J gene TRBJ2-1; 11 nucleotides agree with TRBD2. CDR3 length equals 15 residues. Here the CDR3 DNA reads TGTTCCAGCAGTCCCCGGACTAGCGGGTGGTATGAGCAGTTCTTC. This encodes CSSSPRTSGWYEQFF.

The CDR3 nucleotides are TGTGCCAGCAGTTCCGGGACCAATACGGGCGGGGAGCTGTTTTTT. Translated: CASSSGTNTGGELFF. The chain couples TRBV11-2 to TRBJ2-2, with D perhaps assigned TRBD1 or TRBD2 (5 bases each). The CDR3 extends over 15 amino acids. The V gene lost 6 bases and the J gene lost 7 bases, with 18 bases spanning the gap. Germline CDR1 and CDR2: SGHAT and FQNNGV.

This clone was seen many times. V gene TRBV6-5 combines with J gene TRBJ1-1; D ambiguous. From germline, CDR1 is MNHEY and CDR2 SVGAGI. The germline V and J ends were trimmed by 2 bases and 3 bases, with 7 bases remaining between them. The CDR3 has 13 residues. This CDR3 is CASSYESDTEAFF. The DNA for the CDR3 is TGTGCCAGCAGTTACGAGTCGGACACTGAAGCTTTCTTT.

Concerning this clone itself: The junction does not match germline at one end; this may be a read error. V is TRBV7-9 and J is TRBJ2-7, with a weak D call TRBD1 (5 bases). From germline, CDR1 is SEHNR and CDR2 FQNEAQ (reference sequence). The CDR3 has 14 residues. CDR3 residues: CANSLQGFSYEQCF. The CDR3 nucleotides read TGTGCCAACAGCCTTCAGGGTTTCTCCTACGAGCAGTGCTTC.

This clone ranks as medium-sized. This chain links TRBV6-2 or TRBV6-3 with TRBJ2-5, with D uncertain. The CDR3 length is 14 residues. Trimming cost V 5 bases and J 0 bases, with 10 bases left between them. CDR1 is MNHEY and CDR2 is SVGEGT in the germline V gene. CDR3 nucleotides: TGTGCCAGCAGTCGCGACATATACCAAGAGACCCAGTACTTC. Amino acid sequence: CASSRDIYQETQYF.

In its sample, this clone was seen many times. CDR3 residues: CASSSPPGRPSTDTQYF. The CDR3 DNA sequence: TGTGCCAGCAGCTCGCCCCCCGGGCGGCCTAGCACAGATACGCAGTATTTT. This chain connects TRBV11-1 to TRBJ2-3, with no clear D. The CDR3 runs 17 residues. Germline V gene sequence: CDR1 SGHAT, CDR2 FQDESV (reference sequence). Trimming took 4 bases from V and 0 from J, leaving 17 bases between them.

This clone occurred a few times. V and J are TRBV27 and TRBJ2-3, with D perhaps TRBD1 (7 bases). V gave up 9 bases and J gave up 4 bases, with 14 bases separating them. This CDR3 is 13 amino acids long. Per germline, CDR1 MNHEY and CDR2 SMNVEV (reference sequence). The CDR3 DNA reads as TGTGCCAGTAGGCAGGGGGGCGCAGATACGCAGTATTTT. It codes for CASRQGGADTQYF.

This clone appeared many times. The chain employs TRBV7-3 and TRBJ2-6; D remains ambiguous. Germline V CDR1 and CDR2: SGHTA, FQGTGA. The CDR3 is made up of 15 amino acids. With 5 bases removed from V and 2 bases from J, the gap between germline ends came to 10 bases. In DNA, the CDR3 is TGTGCCAGCAGCCACCCTAGGCCTGGGGCCAACGTCCTGACTTTC. Amino acid sequence: CASSHPRPGANVLTF.

Ten or more counts support this clone. The chain links TRBV14 to TRBJ2-6, with a tentative D call TRBD1 (5 bases). The CDR3 loop spans 18 amino acids. Trimming took off 2 bases at V and 0 bases at J, with 14 bases between the two ends. The germline V gene has CDR1 SGHDN and CDR2 FVKESK. CDR3 in DNA: TGTGCCAGCAGCCAATATGATGGGGCAAGCTCTGGGGCCAACGTCCTGACTTTC. This translates into CASSQYDGASSGANVLTF. Complete variable domain (other parts from reference TRBV14 and TRBJ2-6): EAGVTQFPSHSVIEKGQTVTLRCDPISGHDNLYWYRRVMGKEIKFLLHFVKESKQDESGMPNNRFLAERTGGTYSTLKVQPAELEDSGVYFCASSQYDGASSGANVLTFGAGSRLTVL.

This clone was counted at least ten times. The rearrangement links TRBV2 to TRBJ2-2; D is undetermined. CDR3 length: 11 residues. V dropped 4 bases and J dropped 8 bases, with 5 bases sitting between them. CDR1 is SNHLY, CDR2 FYNNEI, per germline. This CDR3 reads CASSGRGELFF. Here the CDR3 DNA reads TGTGCCAGCAGTGGGAGAGGGGAGCTGTTTTTT.

The chain links TRBV30 to TRBJ1-4; TRBD1 is a possible D gene (6 bases). The germline CDR1 and CDR2 sequences are GTSNPN and SVGIG (reference sequence). V was shortened by 3 bases and J by 5 bases, with 10 bases between the two germline ends. This CDR3 is 13 amino acids long. The CDR3 loop reads CAWRWTANEKLFF. CDR3 sequence (DNA): TGTGCCTGGAGGTGGACAGCAAATGAAAAACTGTTTTTT.

This clone was found many times. Just one base apart from a much larger clone, this may be a read error. The chain employs TRBV16 and TRBJ1-6; D uncertain. The CDR3 extends over 13 amino acids. Germline CDR1 KGHSY, CDR2 FQNENV. This chain's CDR3 is CTSSQSLGSPLHF. CDR3 sequence (DNA): TGTACCAGCAGCCAATCACTAGGATCACCCCTCCACTTT. Full variable domain (remainder filled in from reference TRBV16 and TRBJ1-6): GEEVAQTPKHLVRGEGQKAKLYCAPIKGHSYVFWYQQVLKNEFKFLISFQNENVFDETGMPKERFSAKCLPNSPCSLEIQATKLEDSAVYFCTSSQSLGSPLHFGNGTRLTVT.

This clone was counted at least ten times. CDR3 region: CASSKGGTGDFWRQETQYF. CDR3 DNA sequence: TGTGCCAGCAGCAAAGGTGGGACAGGGGACTTTTGGCGCCAAGAGACCCAGTACTTC. The chain is built from TRBV7-2 and TRBJ2-5, with 10 bases that match TRBD1. The germline V gene has CDR1 SGHTA and CDR2 FQGNSA. This CDR3 contains 19 residues. The junction had 16 bases not matched to a gene; V was cut back by 5 bases and J by 1 base. Full variable domain (missing parts from reference TRBV7-2 and TRBJ2-5): GAGVSQSPSNKVTEKGKDVELRCDPISGHTALYWYRQSLGQGLEFLIYFQGNSAPDKSGLPSDRFSAERTGGSVSTLTIQRTQQEDSAVYLCASSKGGTGDFWRQETQYFGPGTRLLVL.

This clone is classed as medium-sized. The rearrangement joins TRBV30 to TRBJ2-7, with D maybe TRBD2 (5 bases). The CDR3 length is 14 residues. Germline V gene data show CDR1 as GTSNPN and CDR2 as SVGIG (reference sequence). V dropped 0 bases and J dropped 6 bases, with 15 bases sitting between them. As DNA, the CDR3 is TGTGCCTGGAGTGTACGGGTGGGGAGCGGCGAGCAGTACTTC. This sequence encodes CAWSVRVGSGEQYF.

Many counts were recorded for this clone. CDR3 DNA: TGTGCCAGCTTCGGCTTATTCGGGACAGCAAACTACAATGAGCAGTTCTTC. It specifies CASFGLFGTANYNEQFF. The rearrangement uses TRBV28 and TRBJ2-1, with 7 nucleotides matching TRBD1. J was trimmed by 3 bases and V by 8 bases; bases with no gene match: 16. CDR1 MDHEN and CDR2 SYDVKM come from the germline V gene. The CDR3 totals 17 residues.

This clone has just a few counts. The chain joins TRBV19 to TRBJ1-5, with D tentatively TRBD1 (5 bases). This CDR3 has 12 amino acids. Between the trimmed V and J ends, which lost 9 bases and 7 bases, there was a span of 13 bases. CDR1 is LNHDA and CDR2 is SQIVND in the germline V gene (reference sequence). CDR3: CASRSGRQPQHF. The CDR3 nucleotides are TGTGCCAGCAGGTCAGGGAGGCAGCCCCAGCATTTT.

This clone was recorded at least ten times. The chain carries TRBV6-4 and TRBJ2-1, with 11 bases matching TRBD2. With 4 bases clipped from V and 9 bases from J, the junction kept 11 bases outside the gene matches. This CDR3 region has 16 residues. Germline V lookup: CDR1 MRHNA, CDR2 SNTAGT. The CDR3 coding sequence is TGTGCCAGCAGTGCCAGACTAGCGGGAAATCTCGGTGAGCAGTTCTTC. Protein sequence: CASSARLAGNLGEQFF.

This clone was seen repeatedly, ten times or more. This chain joins TRBV2 and TRBJ2-5; 9 bases align to TRBD2. CDR1 and CDR2 from the germline V gene are SNHLY and FYNNEI. V shed 0 bases, J shed 5 bases, and the junction held 4 bases outside the gene matches. The CDR3 is 15 residues long. The CDR3 DNA reads as TGTGCCAGCAGTGAAGCTCCGGGACTAGCTGAGACCCAGTACTTC. This gives the protein CASSEAPGLAETQYF.

This clone was picked up many times. The rearrangement joins TRBV5-1 to TRBJ2-1; 7 bases fit TRBD2. Germline CDR1 SGHRS, CDR2 YFSETQ. V dropped 0 bases and J dropped 5; count of bases not matched to a gene: 5. The CDR3 has 15 amino acids. The CDR3 loop is CASSLALAANNEQFF. The CDR3 DNA follows: TGCGCCAGCAGCTTGGCTCTAGCGGCGAACAATGAGCAGTTCTTC.

The chain links TRBV11-2 to TRBJ2-3, with D uncertain. The V gene's germline CDR1 is SGHAT and CDR2 FQNNGV. V dropped 5 bases and J dropped 2 bases, with 11 bases sitting between them. The CDR3 is made up of 14 amino acids. This CDR3 reads CASSLMYTTDTQYF. Here the CDR3 DNA reads TGTGCCAGCAGCCTCATGTACACCACAGATACGCAGTATTTT.

This clone has only a few counts. This clone may be a read error of a much larger clone one base away. The chain uses TRBV28 and TRBJ2-5, with 12 bases aligning to TRBD2. Germline lookup yields CDR1 MDHEN and CDR2 SYDVKM. This CDR3 spans 16 amino acids. CDR3 residues: CASSSGGLAGKEIQYF. CDR3 DNA: TGTGCCAGCAGTTCCGGCGGACTAGCGGGGAAGGAGATCCAGTACTTC.

This clone was counted many times. The germline gene is not matched at one end of the junction; a read error may be the cause. The V gene is TRBV28, the J gene TRBJ2-5; tentatively, D is TRBD1 (5 bases). The CDR3 runs to 12 residues. Germline assignment: CDR1 MDHEN and CDR2 SYDVKM. The CDR3 loop is CASSLGQEAQYF. The CDR3 DNA sequence: TGTGCCAGCAGTTTGGGGCAAGAGGCCCAGTACTTC.

This clone was observed at least ten times. The V gene is TRBV5-6, the J gene TRBJ1-3; the D is unclear. Germline assignment: CDR1 SGHDT and CDR2 YYEEEE. Trimming pared 4 bases from V and 0 bases from J, leaving 11 bases between. The CDR3 runs to 15 residues. The DNA for the CDR3 is TGTGCCAGCAGCGTTCGGTGGAGCTCTGGAAACACCATATATTTT. It specifies CASSVRWSSGNTIYF. Supplemented by reference TRBV5-6 and TRBJ1-3, the full variable domain reads DAGVTQSPTHLIKTRGQQVTLRCSPKSGHDTVSWYQQALGQGPQFIFQYYEEEERQRGNFPDRFSGHQFPNYSSELNVNALLLGDSALYLCASSVRWSSGNTIYFGEGSWLTVV.

By share of the sample, this clone is medium-sized. This chain joins TRBV6-1 and TRBJ1-6; D is possibly TRBD1 (5 bases). This CDR3 region has 13 residues. The germline V and J ends were trimmed by 7 bases and 13 bases, with 17 bases remaining between them. Germline CDR1 reads MNHNS; CDR2 reads SASEGT. This CDR3 reads CASTPRQSAPLHF. The CDR3 region has the DNA TGTGCCAGCACCCCGAGACAGTCAGCCCCCCTCCACTTT.

This clone was detected many times. The chain recombines TRBV11-2 with TRBJ1-3; D is unclear. V lost 5 bases, J lost 0 bases, and 17 bases lay in between. Germline V gene lookup returns CDR1 SGHAT and CDR2 FQNNGV. The CDR3 sequence is 17 residues long. The CDR3 coding sequence is TGTGCCAGCAGCCAACTCCGGGCTACCCTCTCTGGAAACACCATATATTTT. Protein: CASSQLRATLSGNTIYF.